The clone carrying this T cell receptor (beta chain) was recorded at least ten times. Antigen unknown. This sample is part of a study of T cell clonality in common variable immunodeficiency. Findings and limits, study-wide: Fewer TCRbeta clones were shared among CVID subjects than controls. TCRbeta clonality was increased in CVID versus healthy controls. The cause of increased CVID clonality remains unclear without subpopulation sequencing.

Data came from immunoSEQ multiplex PCR; TCRdb stores just in-frame clones and leaves some out. The repertoire consists of about 52,000 clones, none detected only once. Sequencing input: peripheral blood mononuclear cells. The TCR comes from a person aged 18 to 70 in good health.

CDR3 bases read: TGTGCCAGCAGCTTAGTGGGGGGAGTTGGCACCGGGGAG. Amino acid sequence: CASSLVGGVGTGE. The whole CDR3 sequence is CASSLVGGVGTGELFF. This chain uses TRBV7-8 with TRBJ2-2; possibly TRBD2 for D (6 bases). The read ends 3 residues before the CDR3 terminus; that terminus is restored from the germline J gene. The CDR3 runs to 16 residues. Germline V gives CDR1 SGHVS, CDR2 FQNEAQ. Trimming cost V 1 base and J 4 bases, with 13 bases left between them.